The clone carrying this TCR beta chain was counted ten times or more. Its specificity is not known. Time point in this sample: newly diagnosed GD, antithyroid drugs for less than 3 months. Scientists built the TCR library using RNA that was extracted from PBMCs. The sample belongs to a study of regulatory T cells in long-lasting Graves disease. In the study overall: Those Graves' patients who were newly diagnosed had been on antithyroid drugs under 3 months.

Libraries of TCR beta came from iRepertoire HTBI primers plus Arm-PCR of CDR3 regions. A single record per CDR3 protein comes from TCRdb applying MiXCR to the multiplex PCR reads. The sample includes approximately 270,000 distinct CDR3 sequences, roughly 18% of them seen just once. The study, taken as a whole, reports: Persistent disease samples used TRBV28, TRBJ1-2 and TRBJ2-5 preferentially. Less diverse TCR repertoires were seen in persistent Graves' patients than in newly diagnosed ones.

The germline gives CDR1 SGHRS, CDR2 YFSETQ. The CDR3 is 12 amino acids. Deletions cut 3 bases from V and 5 bases from J, with 9 bases between. These records were also assigned to another study, of T cells in Graves' hyperthyroidism and ophthalmopathy. That source notes: Graves' hyperthyroidism showing no ophthalmopathy progression within 18 months was considered stable.

The chain combines TRBV5-1 with TRBJ2-7; possibly TRBD1 for D (5 bases). The sequencing here drew on peripheral blood mononuclear cells (PBMCs), taken at new diagnosis, from a patient treated with antithyroid drugs. The receptor comes from a woman aged 30 to 39 with Graves disease. The DNA of the CDR3 is TGCGCCAGCAGCTCAGGGTTTCACGAGCAGTACTTC. Translation gives CASSSGFHEQYF.